Listed below are T cell receptor beta chains from one sample, sequenced in a study of cytomegalovirus exposure and HLA in healthy donors. Using immunoSEQ multiplex PCR, the repertoire was profiled, and TCRdb retains in-frame clones only, with some absent. The table has more than 90,000 clones, around 80% seen once. The sequencing input was PBMCs. These receptor sequences come from a woman aged 55 to 70 in good health and CMV-seronegative. Both conserved end residues are trimmed from each CDR3.

CDR3 protein: ASSVRDRGLLEQF
J gene: TRBJ2-1
V gene: TRBV7-6

CDR3 protein: ASSSGQGPPYGYT
J gene: TRBJ1-2
V gene: TRBV6-1

CDR3 protein: ASSSLAGPYEQY
J gene: TRBJ2-7
V gene: TRBV6-5

CDR3 protein: ASSPRGAQSTGELF
J gene: TRBJ2-2
V gene: TRBV7-2

CDR3 protein: AISELGVDGYT
J gene: TRBJ1-2
V gene: TRBV10-3

CDR3 protein: ASSNFQGQGRETQY
J gene: TRBJ2-5
V gene: TRBV7-2

CDR3 protein: SVEVGEGNYGYT
J gene: TRBJ1-2
V gene: TRBV29-1

CDR3 protein: ASSPQYEGYEQY
J gene: TRBJ2-7
V gene: TRBV7-9

CDR3 protein: ASSLPGQGARQPQH
J gene: TRBJ1-5
V gene: TRBV7-2

CDR3 protein: ASSFLRGYGYT
J gene: TRBJ1-2
V gene: TRBV28

CDR3 protein: ASSWTGNSYEQY
J gene: TRBJ2-7
V gene: TRBV27

CDR3 protein: ASSVSGTGGFYEQY
J gene: TRBJ2-7
V gene: TRBV9

CDR3 protein: ASTRTGELF
J gene: TRBJ2-2
V gene: TRBV19

CDR3 protein: ASSLQGASEKLF
J gene: TRBJ1-4
V gene: TRBV5-1

CDR3 protein: ASSMTGENYEQY
J gene: TRBJ2-7
V gene: TRBV5-1

CDR3 protein: ASSPGRQGAGETQY
J gene: TRBJ2-5
V gene: TRBV11-3

CDR3 protein: ASSEPNYEQY
J gene: TRBJ2-7
V gene: TRBV2

CDR3 protein: ASSPVQSRPEAF
J gene: TRBJ1-1
V gene: TRBV18

CDR3 protein: AISESAGIRYGYT
J gene: TRBJ1-2
V gene: TRBV10-3

CDR3 protein: ASSPTSGQPWGTQY
J gene: TRBJ2-5
V gene: TRBV7-9

CDR3 protein: ASSLLVRETQY
J gene: TRBJ2-5
V gene: TRBV28

CDR3 protein: ASSISSGRGERETQY
J gene: TRBJ2-5
V gene: TRBV19

CDR3 protein: ASSQEGGRDEKLF
J gene: TRBJ1-4
V gene: TRBV4-3

CDR3 protein: AWSTDRGNIY
J gene: TRBJ1-3
V gene: TRBV30

CDR3 protein: SVQQAGVQETQY
J gene: TRBJ2-5
V gene: TRBV29-1

CDR3 protein: ASSLVAAPHEQY
J gene: TRBJ2-7
V gene: TRBV5-6

CDR3 protein: ASSVSGTENEKLF
J gene: TRBJ1-4
V gene: TRBV25-1

CDR3 protein: ASSSEYRGTYYSNQPQH
J gene: TRBJ1-5
V gene: TRBV7-2

CDR3 protein: ATPPGGLTDTQY
J gene: TRBJ2-3
V gene: TRBV2

CDR3 protein: ASSWLGTTQETQY
J gene: TRBJ2-5
V gene: TRBV7-2

CDR3 protein: ASSYTGGSDEKLF
J gene: TRBJ1-4
V gene: TRBV5-6